This T cell receptor (beta chain) was recovered during a study of T cells in localized non-small cell lung cancer. Germline CDR1 reads SGHRS; CDR2 reads YFSETQ. V lost 0 bases, J lost 2 bases, and 4 bases stayed unmatched. The CDR3 is 16 residues long. Worth noting for this clone: Its antigen is not known.

Study-level findings and limits: Longer overall survival was linked to higher blood T cell density. A median around 55 of the top 100 tumor clones appeared in adjacent lung. Tumor showed lower T cell clonality than uninvolved adjacent lung, where it was highest.

The assay was immunoSEQ multiplex PCR, and TCRdb's table has in-frame clones only and misses some. The table lists 25,000 to 30,000 clones, 80% to 85% of them singletons, with roughly 5.5% in the top ten. The sequence was collected from a man aged 40-75 years with stage III lung adenocarcinoma. The V call is TRBV5-1, the J call TRBJ2-1; 8 nucleotides line up with TRBD2. The starting material was peripheral blood mononuclear cells, obtained before any cancer treatment. DNA for the CDR3: TGCGCCAGCAGCTTGGGCACGCGGGGGGCCTACAATGAGCAGTTCTTC. It encodes CASSLGTRGAYNEQFF.